This T cell receptor beta chain comes out of a study of early T cells in non-severe SARS-CoV-2 infection. Study-level points and caveats: VDJdb matches were skewed toward anti-spike CD8 T cell responses.

This clonotype occurred a few times. The antigen remains unidentified. Individual cDNA molecules carried attached unique molecular identifiers. TCRdb fed the 5' RACE reads into MiXCR, producing one record per CDR3 protein. The sample records some 48,000 distinct CDR3 sequences, 6.2% being singletons. Deletions cut 1 base from V and 9 bases from J, with 21 bases between. Germline CDR1 is SGHTA and CDR2 is FQGTGA. The CDR3 runs 16 residues. The material sequenced was whole blood, taken at baseline. The TCR comes from an adult who was a healthcare worker with PCR-confirmed SARS-CoV-2 infection or an uninfected control (not recorded which). The chain has TRBV7-3 and TRBJ2-5, with D possibly TRBD2 on 6 matching bases. The CDR3 DNA sequence: TGTGCCAGCAGCTTAATGCCCGGCACTAGCCCTACCTCCCAGTACTTC. Amino acid sequence: CASSLMPGTSPTSQYF. Based on the CDR3 plus reference TRBV7-3 and TRBJ2-5, the full variable domain is GAGVSQTPSNKVTEKGKYVELRCDPISGHTALYWYRQSLGQGPEFLIYFQGTGAADDSGLPNDRFFAVRPEGSVSTLKIQRTERGDSAVYLCASSLMPGTSPTSQYFGPGTRLLVL.